This record covers a single T cell receptor beta chain. These data are taken from a study of long-term antiretroviral therapy in people with HIV. Trimming took off 4 bases at V and 3 bases at J, with 15 bases between the two ends. There are 15 residues in the CDR3. Germline V lookup: CDR1 SGHRS, CDR2 YFSETQ. At survey level, the immunoSEQ assay was run in its v3.0 version. For each individual sample, sequencing targeted about 35,000-55,000 T-cell genomes. Produced via immunoSEQ multiplex PCR; TCRdb's table is partial and in-frame only. Here the sample spans about 7,200 clones, over 60% being singletons.

Source: unsorted PBMCs, taken around 0.9 years before starting antiretroviral therapy. The chain has TRBV5-1 and TRBJ2-3, with a possible D match to TRBD1 (5 bases). The receptor comes from a man aged 35-49 years with HIV. The chain's CDR3 is CASSQRGIGTDTQYF. As DNA, the CDR3 is TGCGCCAGCAGCCAAAGGGGTATCGGAACAGATACGCAGTATTTT.